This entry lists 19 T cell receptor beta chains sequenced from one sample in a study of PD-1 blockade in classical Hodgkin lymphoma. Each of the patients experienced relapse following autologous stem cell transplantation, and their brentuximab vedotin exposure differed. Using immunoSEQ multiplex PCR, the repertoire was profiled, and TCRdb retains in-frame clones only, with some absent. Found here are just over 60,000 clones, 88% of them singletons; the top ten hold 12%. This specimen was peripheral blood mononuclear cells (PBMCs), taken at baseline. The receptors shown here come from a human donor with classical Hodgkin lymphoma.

In DNA, the CDR3 is TGCGCCAGCAGCTTGGCCTGGGGGCGGGTGGACACTGAAGCTTTCTTT. This gives the protein CASSLAWGRVDTEAFF. The chain links TRBV5-1 to TRBJ1-1, with a weak D call TRBD1 (6 bases). The CDR3 is made up of 16 amino acids. V was pared by 0 bases and J by 3 bases, with 15 bases between. Germline loops: CDR1 SGHRS, CDR2 YFSETQ.

CDR3 amino acids: CASSFGRGGYTF. The CDR3 DNA reads TGTGCCAGCAGCTTTGGACGTGGTGGCTACACCTTC. This sequence joins TRBV11-2 and TRBJ1-2; D uncertain. Germline V gene lookup returns CDR1 SGHAT and CDR2 FQNNGV. There are 12 residues in the CDR3. Trimming shortened V by 3 bases and J by 7 bases, and 9 bases separated the two germline ends.

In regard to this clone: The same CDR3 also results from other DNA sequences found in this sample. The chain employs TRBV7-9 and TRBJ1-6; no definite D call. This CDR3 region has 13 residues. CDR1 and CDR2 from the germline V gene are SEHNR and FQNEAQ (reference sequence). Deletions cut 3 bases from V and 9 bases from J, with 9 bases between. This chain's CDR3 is CASSLAGVSPLHF. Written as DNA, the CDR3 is TGTGCCAGCAGCTTGGCCGGCGTTTCACCCCTCCACTTT.

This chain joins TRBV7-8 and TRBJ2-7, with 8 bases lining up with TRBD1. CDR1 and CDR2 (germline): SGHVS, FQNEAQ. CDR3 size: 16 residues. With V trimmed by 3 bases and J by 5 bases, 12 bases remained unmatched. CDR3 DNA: TGTGCCAGCAGCTTCCCGGGCGACAGGGGATTCGACGAGCAGTACTTC. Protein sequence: CASSFPGDRGFDEQYF.

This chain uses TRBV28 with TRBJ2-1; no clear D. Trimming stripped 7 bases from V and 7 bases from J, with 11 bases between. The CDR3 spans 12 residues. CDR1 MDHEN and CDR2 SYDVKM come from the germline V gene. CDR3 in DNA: TGTGCCAGCATTAAGGTAGGGAATGAGCAGTTCTTC. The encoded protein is CASIKVGNEQFF.

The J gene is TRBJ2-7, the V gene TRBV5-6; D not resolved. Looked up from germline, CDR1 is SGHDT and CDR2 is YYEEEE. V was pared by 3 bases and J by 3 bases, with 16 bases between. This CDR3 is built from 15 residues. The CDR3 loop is CASSWVYRPIYEQYF. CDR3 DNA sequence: TGTGCCAGCAGCTGGGTCTATAGGCCGATCTACGAGCAGTACTTC.

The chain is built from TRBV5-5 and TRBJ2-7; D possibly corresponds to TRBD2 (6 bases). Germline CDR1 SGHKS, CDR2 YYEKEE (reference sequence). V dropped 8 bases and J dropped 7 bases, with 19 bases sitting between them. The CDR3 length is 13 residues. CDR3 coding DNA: TGTGCCAGATGCCGGGACGGGCGGGGAGAGCAGTACTTC. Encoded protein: CARCRDGRGEQYF.

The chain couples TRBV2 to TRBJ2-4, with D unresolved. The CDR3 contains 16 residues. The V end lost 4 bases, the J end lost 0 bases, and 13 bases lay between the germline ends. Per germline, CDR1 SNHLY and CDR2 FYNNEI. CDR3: CASSASVAEAKNIQYF. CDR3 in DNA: TGTGCCAGCAGTGCCTCGGTAGCCGAAGCCAAAAACATTCAGTACTTC.

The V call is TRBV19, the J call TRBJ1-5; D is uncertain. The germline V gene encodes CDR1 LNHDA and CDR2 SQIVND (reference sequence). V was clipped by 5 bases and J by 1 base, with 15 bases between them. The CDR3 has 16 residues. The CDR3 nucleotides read TGTGCCAGTAGTGCGCGGGATATCCGGAGCAATCAGCCCCAGCATTTT. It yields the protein CASSARDIRSNQPQHF.

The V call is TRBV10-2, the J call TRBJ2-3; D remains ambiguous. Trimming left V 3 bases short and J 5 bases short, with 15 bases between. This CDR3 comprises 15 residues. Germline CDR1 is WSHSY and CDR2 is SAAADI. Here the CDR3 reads CASSDPGARGDTQYF. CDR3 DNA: TGCGCCAGCAGTGACCCAGGCGCCCGCGGAGATACGCAGTATTTT.

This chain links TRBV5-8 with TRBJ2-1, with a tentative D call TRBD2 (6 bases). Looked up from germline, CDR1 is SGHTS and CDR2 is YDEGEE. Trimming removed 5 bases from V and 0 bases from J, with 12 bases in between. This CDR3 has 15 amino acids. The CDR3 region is CASRRDLYSYNEQFF. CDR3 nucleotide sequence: TGTGCCAGCAGGCGGGACCTATACTCCTACAATGAGCAGTTCTTC.

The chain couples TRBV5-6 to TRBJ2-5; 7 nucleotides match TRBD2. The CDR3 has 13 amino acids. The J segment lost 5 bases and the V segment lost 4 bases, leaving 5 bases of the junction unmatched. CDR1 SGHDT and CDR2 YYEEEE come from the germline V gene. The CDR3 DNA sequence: TGTGCCAGCAGCCCGGGACTATCGGAGACCCAGTACTTC. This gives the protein CASSPGLSETQYF.

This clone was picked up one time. The CDR3 coding sequence is TGTGCCTGGAGTGTTGGGCACCGAGACACAGATACGCAGTATTTT. Its translation is CAWSVGHRDTDTQYF. The genes are TRBV30 and TRBJ2-3; D call uncertain. The CDR3 runs to 15 residues. The V end was cut by 0 bases, the J end by 2 bases, with 12 bases between. CDR1 is GTSNPN, CDR2 SVGIG, per germline (reference sequence).

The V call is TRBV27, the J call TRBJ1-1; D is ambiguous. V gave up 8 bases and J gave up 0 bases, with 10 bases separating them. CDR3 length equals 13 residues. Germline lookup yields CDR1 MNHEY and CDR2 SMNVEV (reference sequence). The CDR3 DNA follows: TGTGCCAGCTTAGGGCAGATGAACACTGAAGCTTTCTTT. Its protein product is CASLGQMNTEAFF.

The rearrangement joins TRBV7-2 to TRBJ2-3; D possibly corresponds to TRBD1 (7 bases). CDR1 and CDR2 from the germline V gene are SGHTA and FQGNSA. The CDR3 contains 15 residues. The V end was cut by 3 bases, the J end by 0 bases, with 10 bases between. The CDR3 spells CASSLGGQSTDTQYF. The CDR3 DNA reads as TGTGCCAGCAGCTTGGGGGGACAGAGCACAGATACGCAGTATTTT.

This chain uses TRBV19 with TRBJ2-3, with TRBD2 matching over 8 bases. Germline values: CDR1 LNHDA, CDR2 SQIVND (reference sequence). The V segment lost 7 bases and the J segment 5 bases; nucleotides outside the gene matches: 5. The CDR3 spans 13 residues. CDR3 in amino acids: CASTLAGGDTQYF. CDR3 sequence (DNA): TGTGCCAGTACTCTAGCGGGCGGAGATACGCAGTATTTT.

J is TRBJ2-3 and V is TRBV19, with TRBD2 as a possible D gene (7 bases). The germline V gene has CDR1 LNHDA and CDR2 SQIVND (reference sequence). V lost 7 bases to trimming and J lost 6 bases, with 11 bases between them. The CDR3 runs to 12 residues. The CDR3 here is CASNRGADTQYF. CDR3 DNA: TGTGCCAGTAATCGGGGGGCGGATACGCAGTATTTT.

The CDR3 DNA reads TGTGCCAGCAGCGGACTAGCGGGGGGGCCGAACACCGGGGAGCTGTTTTTT. Translated, it gives CASSGLAGGPNTGELFF. This sequence joins TRBV11-2 and TRBJ2-2, with 15 positions matching TRBD2. This CDR3 region has 17 residues. After removal of 5 bases from V and 0 bases from J, the junction contained 1 base not matched to a gene. Germline V gene sequence: CDR1 SGHAT, CDR2 FQNNGV.

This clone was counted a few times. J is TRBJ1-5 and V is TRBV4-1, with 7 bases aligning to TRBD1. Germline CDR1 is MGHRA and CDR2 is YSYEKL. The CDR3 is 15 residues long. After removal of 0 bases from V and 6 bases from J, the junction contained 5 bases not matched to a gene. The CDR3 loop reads CASSQESGGGQPQHF. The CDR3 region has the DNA TGCGCCAGCAGCCAAGAGTCAGGGGGAGGTCAGCCCCAGCATTTT.